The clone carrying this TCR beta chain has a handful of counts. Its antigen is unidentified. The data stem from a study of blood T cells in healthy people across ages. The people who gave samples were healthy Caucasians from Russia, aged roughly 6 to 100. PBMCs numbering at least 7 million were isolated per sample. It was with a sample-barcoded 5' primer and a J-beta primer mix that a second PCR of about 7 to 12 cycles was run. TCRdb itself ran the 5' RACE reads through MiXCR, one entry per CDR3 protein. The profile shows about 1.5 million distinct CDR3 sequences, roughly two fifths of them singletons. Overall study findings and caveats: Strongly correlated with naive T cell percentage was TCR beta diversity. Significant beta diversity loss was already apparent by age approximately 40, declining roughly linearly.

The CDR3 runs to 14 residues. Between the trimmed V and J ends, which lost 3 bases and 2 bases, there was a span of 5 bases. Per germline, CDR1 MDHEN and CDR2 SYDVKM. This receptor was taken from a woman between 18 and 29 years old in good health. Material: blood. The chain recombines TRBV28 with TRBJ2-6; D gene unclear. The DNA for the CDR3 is TGTGCCAGCAGTTTCTTACCTGGGGCCAACGTCCTGACTTTC. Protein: CASSFLPGANVLTF.